Presented here are 7 T cell receptor beta chains from one specimen sequenced in a study of blood T cell repertoires in COVID-19. Clones were read by immunoSEQ multiplex PCR, and TCRdb kept only the in-frame ones, dropping some. The table includes some 150,000 clones, roughly 88% detected once. Sequences were obtained from peripheral blood. The receptor set was obtained from a woman aged 55-69 years with COVID-19, enrolled during active disease.

The chain links TRBV7-8 to TRBJ1-1; D unresolved. V dropped 2 bases and J dropped 0 bases, with 7 bases sitting between them. In germline, CDR1 is SGHVS, CDR2 FQNEAQ. The CDR3 covers 14 residues. The DNA of the CDR3 is TGTGCCAGCAGCTTACTCAGTTTGAACACTGAAGCTTTCTTT. It encodes CASSLLSLNTEAFF.

The genes are TRBV7-3 and TRBJ2-3; no firm D call. Trimming pared 2 bases from V and 5 bases from J, leaving 17 bases between. Germline V lookup: CDR1 SGHTA, CDR2 FQGTGA. CDR3 length: 16 residues. CDR3 nucleotide sequence: TGTGCCAGCAGCTTAGGGCGCCTCCCGTTTAAAGATACGCAGTATTTT. It encodes CASSLGRLPFKDTQYF.

The J gene is TRBJ1-2, the V gene TRBV6-5; D is undetermined. The length of the CDR3 is 15 residues. In germline, CDR1 is MNHEY, CDR2 SVGAGI. V was pared by 2 bases and J by 6 bases, with 16 bases between. CDR3 coding DNA: TGTGCCAGCAGTTACGGTGCAGCGGTCGATGATGGCTACACCTTC. This translates into CASSYGAAVDDGYTF.

The CDR3 is CASTRRNEQFF. Written as DNA, the CDR3 is TGTGCCAGTACGCGGCGCAATGAGCAGTTCTTC. The chain uses TRBV19 and TRBJ2-1; D gene ambiguous. V lost 7 bases and J lost 6, with 7 bases in between. CDR1 and CDR2 (germline): LNHDA, SQIVND (reference sequence). There are 11 residues in the CDR3.

This chain links TRBV2 with TRBJ2-7; 11 bases fit TRBD1. Germline lookup yields CDR1 SNHLY and CDR2 FYNNEI. This CDR3 is 15 amino acids long. Losses at the gene ends were 0 bases for V and 13 bases for J; bases not matched to a gene: 11. The CDR3 region has the DNA TGTGCCAGCAGTGAAGCCCTCGGGACAGGGGGGCCTCTTTACTTC. Translating it yields CASSEALGTGGPLYF.

The chain combines TRBV5-4 with TRBJ2-7; TRBD1 matches 7 bases. Trimming at V came to 1 base and at J to 7 bases, leaving 11 bases not matched to a gene. CDR3 length equals 15 residues. Germline CDR1 SGHNT, CDR2 YYREEE (reference sequence). The CDR3 spells CASSLSKGGAREQYF. The CDR3, as DNA: TGTGCCAGCAGCTTGAGTAAAGGGGGCGCAAGGGAGCAGTACTTC.

CDR3 nucleotides: TGCGCCAGCCGCGAAGAGGGCTACGAGCAGTACTTC. Amino acids: CASREEGYEQYF. The chain joins TRBV5-1 to TRBJ2-7; tentative D call: TRBD2 (5 bases). Germline V gives CDR1 SGHRS, CDR2 YFSETQ. Trimming left V 7 bases short and J 3 bases short, with 11 bases between. The CDR3 runs to 12 residues.